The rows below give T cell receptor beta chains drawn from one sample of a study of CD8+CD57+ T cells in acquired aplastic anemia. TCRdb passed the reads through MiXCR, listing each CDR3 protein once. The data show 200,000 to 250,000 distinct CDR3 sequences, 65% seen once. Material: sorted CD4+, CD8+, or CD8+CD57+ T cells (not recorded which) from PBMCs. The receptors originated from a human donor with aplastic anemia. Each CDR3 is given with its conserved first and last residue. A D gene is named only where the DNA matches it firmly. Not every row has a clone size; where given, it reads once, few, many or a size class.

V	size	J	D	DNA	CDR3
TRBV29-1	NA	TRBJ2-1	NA	TGCAGCGTTGAATCTCCCGAGGCGAACAACAATGAGCAGTTCTTC	CSVESPEANNNEQFF
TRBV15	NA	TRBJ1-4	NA	TGTGCCACCAGCACCCGACCTGGAACTAATGAAAAACTGTTTTTT	CATSTRPGTNEKLFF
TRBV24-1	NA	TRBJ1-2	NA	TGTGCCACCAGTGATTTGGGGGCTAGTGTCTACACCTTC	CATSDLGASVYTF
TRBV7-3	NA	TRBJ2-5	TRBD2	TGTGCCAGCAGCTTAACCGGGACTAGTGGAGAGACCCAGTACTTC	CASSLTGTSGETQYF
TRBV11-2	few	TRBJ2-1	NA	TGTGCCAGCAGCTTAACTACGGGGCGTTTGTCCTACAATGAGCAGTTCTTC	CASSLTTGRLSYNEQFF
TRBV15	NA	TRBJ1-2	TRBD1	TGTGCCACCACCGACACAGGGGGAGTTATTGGCTACACCTTC	CATTDTGGVIGYTF
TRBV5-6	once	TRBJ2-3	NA	TGTGCCAGCAGTATCTTGGGAAATACGCAGTATTTT	CASSILGNTQYF
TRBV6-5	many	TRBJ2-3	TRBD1	TGTGCCAGCAGTGACGAGGGGGCTGGCACAGATACGCAGTATTTT	CASSDEGAGTDTQYF
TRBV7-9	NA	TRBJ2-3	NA	TGTGCCAGCAGCTTAGGACAGGGTGGGAGGGCAGATACGCAGTATTTT	CASSLGQGGRADTQYF
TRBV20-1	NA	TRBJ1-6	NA	TGCAGTGCTAGAGACGCAGGGCTAGATAATTCACCCCTCCACTTT	CSARDAGLDNSPLHF
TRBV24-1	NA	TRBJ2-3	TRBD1	TGTGCCACCCGACCGGGACAGGGGGCTACAGATACGCAGTATTTT	CATRPGQGATDTQYF
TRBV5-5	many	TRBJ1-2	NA	TGTGCCAGCAGCTTGCACAGTTCCTACTATGGCTACACCTTC	CASSLHSSYYGYTF
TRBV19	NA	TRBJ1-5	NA	TGTGCCAGTAGGCAGGAGGGGTCCCAGCCCCAGCATTTT	CASRQEGSQPQHF
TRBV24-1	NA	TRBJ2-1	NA	TGTGCCACCAGTGATCCCGTAACAGGGTTCGATGAGCAGTTCTTC	CATSDPVTGFDEQFF
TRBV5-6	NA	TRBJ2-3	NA	TGTGCCAGCAGCTCTAGGAGGGTAGCGGCCGCAGATACGCAGTATTTT	CASSSRRVAAADTQYF
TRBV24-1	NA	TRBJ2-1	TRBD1	TGTGCCACCAGTGACAGGGGACAGGGGATATACAATGAGCAGTTCTTC	CATSDRGQGIYNEQFF
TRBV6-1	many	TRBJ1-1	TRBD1	TGTGCCAGCAGTGAATTCCCGGGACAGCTGAACACTGAAGCTTTCTTT	CASSEFPGQLNTEAFF
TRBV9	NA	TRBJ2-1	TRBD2	TGTGCCAGCAGCTACACTAGCGCAGCTACTTACAATGAGCAGTTCTTC	CASSYTSAATYNEQFF
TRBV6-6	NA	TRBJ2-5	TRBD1	TGTGCCAGCCGACAGGGCCCTAGGATGGAGACCCAGTACTTC	CASRQGPRMETQYF
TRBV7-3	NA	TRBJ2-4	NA	TGTGCCAGCAGCTTAAATGGGGTTGAGAACATTCAGTACTTC	CASSLNGVENIQYF
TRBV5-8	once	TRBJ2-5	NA	TGTGCCAGCAGCTTGGTCGTCGGTGTTTCCCAGTACTTC	CASSLVVGVSQYF
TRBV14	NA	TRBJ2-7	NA	TGTGCCAGCAGCCAAGATACGACTCCCCGCGAGCAGTACTTC	CASSQDTTPREQYF
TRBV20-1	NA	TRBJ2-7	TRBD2	TGCAGTGTGCAAGCGGGAGGGTGGGAGCAGTACTTC	CSVQAGGWEQYF
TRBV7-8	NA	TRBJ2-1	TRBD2	TGTGCCAGCAGTAGCGGGAGGGCCGGTGAGCAGTTCTTC	CASSSGRAGEQFF
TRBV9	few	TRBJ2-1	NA	TGTGCCAGCAGCGGGACTGTGCACAATGAGCAGTTCTTC	CASSGTVHNEQFF
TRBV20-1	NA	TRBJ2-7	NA	TGCAGTGCGGTTCCAATTACAAGGGTCACCTCGTACGAGCAGTACTTC	CSAVPITRVTSYEQYF
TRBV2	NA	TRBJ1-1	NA	TGTGCCAGCATGGGACCTGGCACTGCTGAAGCTTTCTTT	CASMGPGTAEAFF
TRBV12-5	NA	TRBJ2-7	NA	TGTGCTAGTGGTTTGGTACCCTACGAGCAGTACTTC	CASGLVPYEQYF
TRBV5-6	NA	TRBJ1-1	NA	TGTGCCAGCAGCTATACAGGGTTGTCTCAGGATGAAGCTTTCTTT	CASSYTGLSQDEAFF
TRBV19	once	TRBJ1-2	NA	TGTGCCAGTAGTATAAGAGTCCCGCCTCCTGCCTATGGCTACACCTTC	CASSIRVPPPAYGYTF
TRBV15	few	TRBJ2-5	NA	TGTGCCACCAGCAGAGAAGTAACTCAAGAGACCCAGTACTTC	CATSREVTQETQYF
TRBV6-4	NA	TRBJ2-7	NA	TGTGCCAGTAGGCCCCGTAGCCAAACGAAATCTTGGGACTACGAGCAGTACTTC	CASRPRSQTKSWDYEQYF
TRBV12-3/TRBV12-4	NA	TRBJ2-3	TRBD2	TGTGCCAGCAGTCTAGCGGGACACACAGATACGCAGTATTTT	CASSLAGHTDTQYF
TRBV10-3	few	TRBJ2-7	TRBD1	TGTGCCATCAGTGATTACTCAGGGGGCGAGCAGTACTTC	CAISDYSGGEQYF
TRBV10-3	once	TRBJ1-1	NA	TGTGCCATCAGTGAGGGTGGCAGGATGGACACTGAAGCTTTCTTT	CAISEGGRMDTEAFF
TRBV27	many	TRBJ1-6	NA	TGTGCCAGCAGTACCTCAGGGGCCTATAATTCACCCCTCCACTTT	CASSTSGAYNSPLHF
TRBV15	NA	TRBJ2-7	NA	TGTGCCACCAGCGGGAGGACGGGCTACGAGCAGTACTTC	CATSGRTGYEQYF
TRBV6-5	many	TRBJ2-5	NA	TGTGCCAGCAGTTACTTGGGGCCCCAAGAGACCCAGTACTTC	CASSYLGPQETQYF
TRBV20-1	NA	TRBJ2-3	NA	TGCAGTGCCGGGGACGGAGCGACCAGGAAAGATACGCAGTATTTT	CSAGDGATRKDTQYF
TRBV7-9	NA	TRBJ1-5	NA	TGTGCCAGCAGCTTAGGACGGAATAGCAATCAGCCCCAGCATTTT	CASSLGRNSNQPQHF
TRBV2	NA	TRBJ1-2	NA	TGTGCCAGCGCGGGCGACAAGCTCTATGGCTACACCTTC	CASAGDKLYGYTF
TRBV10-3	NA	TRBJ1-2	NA	TGTGCCAGCAGTGAAGCGGGGGGTGGGGGGGGCGTTGGGGGCTACACCTTC	CASSEAGGGGGVGGYTF
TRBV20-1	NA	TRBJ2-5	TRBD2	TGCAGTGCTAGAGATCTTAGCGGGGGGGCAATGGAGACCCAGTACTTC	CSARDLSGGAMETQYF
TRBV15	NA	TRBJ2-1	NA	TGTGCCACCAGCAGAGAAGGACTAGGGGGGTACAATGAGCAGTTCTTC	CATSREGLGGYNEQFF
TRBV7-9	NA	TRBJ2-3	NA	TGTGCCAGCAGCTTAACACGTTCGGATGGCACAGATACGCAGTATTTT	CASSLTRSDGTDTQYF
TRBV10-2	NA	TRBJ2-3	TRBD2	TGCGCCAGCAGTGGGGCTAGCGGGAGTCCCACAGATACGCAGTATTTT	CASSGASGSPTDTQYF
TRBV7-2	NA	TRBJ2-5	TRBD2	TGTGCCAGCAGCTTAGGGACTAGCGGAGCAGCGGAGACCCAGTACTTC	CASSLGTSGAAETQYF
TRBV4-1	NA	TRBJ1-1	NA	TGCGCCAGCAGCCACGTTTGGGGACATCCGAACACTGAAGCTTTCTTT	CASSHVWGHPNTEAFF
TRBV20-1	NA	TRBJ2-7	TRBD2	TGCAGTGCTAGAGGCCCGGGACAGCGGGGGGACGAGCAGTACTTC	CSARGPGQRGDEQYF
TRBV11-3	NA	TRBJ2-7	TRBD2	TGTGCCAGCAGCTTAGATTACCTAGCGGGACCCACCTACGAGCAGTACTTC	CASSLDYLAGPTYEQYF
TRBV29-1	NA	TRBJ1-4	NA	TGCAGCGGGAGGCGCTCAACTAATGAAAAACTGTTTTTT	CSGRRSTNEKLFF
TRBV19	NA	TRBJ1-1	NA	TGTGCCAGTAGTATAGATCTATTGGGTGAAGCTTTCTTT	CASSIDLLGEAFF
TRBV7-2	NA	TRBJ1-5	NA	TGTGCCAGCAGCTTAGGAGGGACTGATCAGCCCCAGCATTTT	CASSLGGTDQPQHF